This passage covers 20 T cell receptor beta chains from one sample sequenced in a study of T cells expressing NK-cell markers. For each CDR3 protein, TCRdb gives one entry from its re-call of the 5' RACE reads, without DNA. The table lists 550,000 to 600,000 distinct CDR3 sequences. The sample comprised blood T cells: a sorted CD56 or NKG2C T cell subset, CD4+ or CD8+ T cells, or bulk PBMC T cells (not recorded which). These receptors all stem from a man aged 18 to 35 in good health.

This chain's CDR3 is CSASRWEGRLYEQFF. The chain couples TRBV29-1 to TRBJ2-1; the D call of TRBD2 rests on TCRdb alone, since no DNA is present to check it. CDR1 and CDR2 (germline): SQVTM, ANQGSEA. The length of the CDR3 is 15 residues.

This chain connects TRBV21-1 to TRBJ2-5; TCRdb's assignment of TRBD1 cannot be checked, as there is no DNA. TRBV21-1 is deemed a pseudogene. The CDR3 runs 15 residues. This CDR3 reads CASSKDRGHQETQYF.

The chain combines TRBV12-3 or TRBV12-4 with TRBJ2-2; TCRdb's assignment of TRBD1 cannot be checked, as there is no DNA. This CDR3 spans 15 amino acids. The CDR3 loop reads CASSLGRTSTGELFF.

The V gene is TRBV12-3 or TRBV12-4, the J gene TRBJ2-1; TCRdb's assignment of TRBD2 cannot be checked, as there is no DNA. The CDR3 sequence is 14 residues long. This CDR3 is CASSPGLGGHEQFF.

J is TRBJ2-7 and V is TRBV7-9. The CDR3 is 15 amino acids. From germline, CDR1 is SEHNR and CDR2 FQNEAQ (reference sequence). CDR3: CASSLDGPSAYEQYF.

This chain uses TRBV12-3 or TRBV12-4 with TRBJ2-2; TCRdb gives TRBD1 as the D gene, but with no DNA this cannot be confirmed. The CDR3 is 16 residues long. The CDR3: CASRGGPGISTGELFF.

The chain combines TRBV20-1 with TRBJ1-2; the TCRdb D gene call, TRBD1, has no DNA to confirm it. This CDR3 contains 15 residues. Germline values: CDR1 DFQATT, CDR2 SNEGSKA (reference sequence). The chain's CDR3 is CSARDSPGQANGYTF.

This chain connects TRBV29-1 to TRBJ2-7; TCRdb outputs TRBD1, but without DNA this stays unchecked. Germline lookup yields CDR1 SQVTM and CDR2 ANQGSEA. The CDR3 is made up of 15 amino acids. This CDR3 reads CSVERHGGGSYEQYF.

This chain connects TRBV7-6 to TRBJ2-1. Germline V gene sequence: CDR1 SGHVS, CDR2 FNYEAQ. The CDR3 is 17 amino acids. CDR3 sequence: CASSLFRAGVSYNEQFF.

The chain recombines TRBV6-2 or TRBV6-3 with TRBJ1-5. This CDR3 is built from 17 residues. Germline CDR1 is MNHEY and CDR2 is SVGEGT. The CDR3 reads CACSYPSDRRSNQPQHF.

The V gene is TRBV12-3 or TRBV12-4, the J gene TRBJ2-4. The CDR3 totals 16 residues. CDR3 sequence reads: CASSLLAEIAKNIQYF.

J is TRBJ2-5 and V is TRBV20-1; checking the TCRdb D call of TRBD2 is not possible without DNA. CDR1 and CDR2 from the germline V gene are DFQATT and SNEGSKA (reference sequence). The CDR3 is 16 residues long. The CDR3 reads CSAPSILAGGKETQYF.

The chain recombines TRBV7-2 with TRBJ2-7. Germline V gene data show CDR1 as SGHTA and CDR2 as FQGNSA. The CDR3 extends over 12 amino acids. The CDR3: CASSRESYEQYF.

The V call is TRBV12-3 or TRBV12-4, the J call TRBJ1-3; lacking DNA, the TRBD1 call made by TCRdb goes unchecked. This CDR3 region has 16 residues. The CDR3 reads CASSLARQANRGTIYF.

The V gene is TRBV7-9, the J gene TRBJ2-1. Germline lookup yields CDR1 SEHNR and CDR2 FQNEAQ (reference sequence). The CDR3 is 17 amino acids. The CDR3 reads CASSLGFLTASYNEQFF.

The V call is TRBV15, the J call TRBJ2-1; TCRdb returns TRBD2, unconfirmable since there is no DNA. Germline V gene data show CDR1 as LNHNV and CDR2 as YYDKDF (reference sequence). The CDR3 is 17 amino acids. CDR3 amino acids: CATSSLLAEPSYNEQFF.

The CDR3 spells CASSTSGVAGYNEQFF. This chain connects TRBV6-5 to TRBJ2-1; TCRdb gives TRBD2 as the D gene, but with no DNA this cannot be confirmed. The germline CDR1 and CDR2 sequences are MNHEY and SVGAGI. The CDR3 consists of 16 residues.

CDR3 residues: CASSSGDREGAPNEKLFF. The rearrangement uses TRBV5-1 and TRBJ1-4; TCRdb names TRBD1, which stays unverified in the absence of DNA. Germline V CDR1 and CDR2: SGHRS, YFSETQ. The CDR3 totals 18 residues.

The chain has TRBV5-6 and TRBJ2-1; TCRdb picks TRBD1, but there is no DNA to check that call. This CDR3 is built from 15 residues. CDR1 and CDR2 (germline): SGHDT, YYEEEE. This chain's CDR3 is CASSLNYRVDNEQFF.

The J gene is TRBJ2-5, the V gene TRBV4-3; TCRdb proposes TRBD1, but this gene call is untestable without DNA. Germline CDR1 LGHNA, CDR2 YSLEER. The CDR3 runs 15 residues. CDR3 in amino acids: CASSQDHRGQETQYF.